Sequencing of this T cell receptor beta chain was carried out in a study of graft-versus-host responses after intestinal transplantation. On the study more broadly: The recipients all started with anti-thymocyte globulin induction and then took tacrolimus and steroids for 3 to 4 years. The study, taken as a whole, reports: When patients had graft-donor T cell macrochimerism, their allografts held high graft-versus-host to host-versus-graft clonal ratios.

There are 17 residues in the CDR3. The V gene lost 4 bases and the J gene lost 0 bases, with 17 bases spanning the gap. Per germline, CDR1 SEHNR and CDR2 FQNEAQ (reference sequence). Tissue from the graft was processed to free its intraepithelial and lamina propria lymphocytes. Repertoires were generated with immunoSEQ multiplex PCR, while TCRdb's copy carries only in-frame clones and drops some. The sample includes around 30,000 clones, about 80% of them seen just once. This clone was observed a few times. Its antigen remains unknown. At the DNA level, this CDR3 is encoded by other sequences in the same sample as well.

This TCR was recovered from a human patient who received an intestinal transplant, so some T cells may come from the graft donor. Sequences were derived from ileum tissue, sampled 98 days after intestinal transplantation. The rearrangement links TRBV7-9 to TRBJ2-3, with D possibly being TRBD2 (5 bases). As DNA, the CDR3 is TGTGCCAGCAGCTCCGCTTCGGGCGGGCGTAGCACAGATACGCAGTATTTT. Its translation is CASSSASGGRSTDTQYF.